In this sample, the clone carrying this T cell receptor (beta chain) turned up a few times. Each sample used at least 6.5 million PBMCs. These data come from a study of blood T cells in healthy people across ages. CDR3 size: 16 residues. Germline V lookup: CDR1 SGDLS, CDR2 YYNGEE. The V segment lost 4 bases and the J segment 4 bases; nucleotides outside the gene matches: 12. For the second PCR, which ran for about 6 to 11 cycles, a sample-barcoded 5' primer and a J-beta primer mix were used. Each cDNA molecule was tagged by a template-switch adaptor with 12 random nucleotides. TCRdb reanalysed the 5' RACE reads using MiXCR and keeps one entry per CDR3 protein. The sample records 1.4 million or so distinct CDR3 sequences, roughly 43% being singletons.

V is TRBV9 and J is TRBJ1-2; TRBD1 aligns across 8 bases. The TCR was taken from a woman between 18 and 30 years old in good health. Material: blood. CDR3 region: CASSPRTGKDSYGYTF. In DNA form, the CDR3 reads TGTGCCAGCAGCCCTCGGACAGGGAAGGATTCCTATGGCTACACCTTC.